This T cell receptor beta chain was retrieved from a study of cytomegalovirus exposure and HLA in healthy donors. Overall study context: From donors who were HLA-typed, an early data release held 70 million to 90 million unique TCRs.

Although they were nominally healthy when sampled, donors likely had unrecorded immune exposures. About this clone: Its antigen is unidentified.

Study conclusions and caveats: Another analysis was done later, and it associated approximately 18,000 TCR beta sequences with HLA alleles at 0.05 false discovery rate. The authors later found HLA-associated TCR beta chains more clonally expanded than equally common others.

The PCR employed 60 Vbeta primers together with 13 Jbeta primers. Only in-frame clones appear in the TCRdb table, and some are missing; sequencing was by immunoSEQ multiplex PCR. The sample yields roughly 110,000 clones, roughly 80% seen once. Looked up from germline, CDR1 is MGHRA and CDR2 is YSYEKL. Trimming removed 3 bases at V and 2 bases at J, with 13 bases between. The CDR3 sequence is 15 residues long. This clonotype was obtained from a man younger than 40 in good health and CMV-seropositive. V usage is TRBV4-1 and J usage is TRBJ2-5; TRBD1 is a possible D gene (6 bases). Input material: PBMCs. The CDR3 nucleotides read TGCGCCAGCAGCCAGCCTCCCGGACAGCAAGAGACCCAGTACTTC. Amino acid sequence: CASSQPPGQQETQYF.